This record looks at one T cell receptor (beta chain) sequence and its context. The CDR3 covers 13 residues. The germline V gene has CDR1 SQVTM and CDR2 ANQGSEA. The J segment lost 5 bases and the V segment lost 3 bases, leaving 5 bases of the junction unmatched. A second PCR, run for 7 to 11 cycles, used a sample-barcoded 5' primer plus a J-beta primer mix. Each CDR3 protein gets one entry after TCRdb re-called the 5' RACE reads with MiXCR. The sample holds about 1.4 million distinct CDR3 sequences; 59% are singletons and the top ten take over 6.5%. This sample is drawn from a study of blood T cells in healthy people across ages.

Material: blood. The chain joins TRBV29-1 to TRBJ2-3, with 7 bases that match TRBD2. The origin of this receptor is a man between 18 and 29 years old in good health. CDR3 in amino acids: CSVERERIDTQYF. CDR3 sequence (DNA): TGCAGCGTTGAGCGGGAGAGGATAGATACGCAGTATTTT.